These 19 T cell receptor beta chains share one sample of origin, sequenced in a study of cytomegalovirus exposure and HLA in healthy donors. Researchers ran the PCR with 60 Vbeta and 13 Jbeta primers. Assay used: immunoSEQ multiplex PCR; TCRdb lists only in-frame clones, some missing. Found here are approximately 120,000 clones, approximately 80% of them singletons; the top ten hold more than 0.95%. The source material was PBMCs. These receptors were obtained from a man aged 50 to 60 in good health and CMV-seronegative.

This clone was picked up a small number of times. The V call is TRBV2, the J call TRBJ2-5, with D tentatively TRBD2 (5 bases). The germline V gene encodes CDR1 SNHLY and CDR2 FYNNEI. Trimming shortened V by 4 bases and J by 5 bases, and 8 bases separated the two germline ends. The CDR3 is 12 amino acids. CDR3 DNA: TGTGCCAGCAGTGGCGAGCGGGAGACCCAGTACTTC. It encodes CASSGERETQYF. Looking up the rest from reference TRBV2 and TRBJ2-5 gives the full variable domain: EPEVTQTPSHQVTQMGQEVILRCVPISNHLYFYWYRQILGQKVEFLVSFYNNEISEKSEIFDDQFSVERPDGSNFTLKIRSTKLEDSAMYFCASSGERETQYFGPGTRLLVL.

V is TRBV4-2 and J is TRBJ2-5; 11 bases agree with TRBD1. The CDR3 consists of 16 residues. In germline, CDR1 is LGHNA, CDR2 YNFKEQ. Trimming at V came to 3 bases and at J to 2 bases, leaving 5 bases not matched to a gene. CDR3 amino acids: CASSQRTGGGQETQYF. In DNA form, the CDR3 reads TGTGCCAGCAGCCAGCGGACAGGGGGCGGTCAAGAGACCCAGTACTTC.

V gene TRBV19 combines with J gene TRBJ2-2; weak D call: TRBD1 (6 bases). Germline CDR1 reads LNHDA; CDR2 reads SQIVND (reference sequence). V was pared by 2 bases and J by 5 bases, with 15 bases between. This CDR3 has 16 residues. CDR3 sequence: CASSIPGRGLTGELFF. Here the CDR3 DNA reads TGTGCCAGTAGTATACCGGGCAGGGGTTTAACCGGGGAGCTGTTTTTT.

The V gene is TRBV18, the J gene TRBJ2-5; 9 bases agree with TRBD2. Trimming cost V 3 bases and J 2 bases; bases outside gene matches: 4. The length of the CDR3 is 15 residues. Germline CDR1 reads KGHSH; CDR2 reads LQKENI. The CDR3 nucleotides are TGTGCCAGCTCACCCATGACTAGCGGACAAGAGACCCAGTACTTC. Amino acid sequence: CASSPMTSGQETQYF.

CDR3 region: CASSAAGGLEQYF. DNA of the CDR3: TGTGCCAGCAGTGCGGCCGGCGGGCTCGAGCAGTACTTC. V is TRBV6-1 and J is TRBJ2-5, with D possibly matching TRBD2 (5 bases). Judging by the DNA end, TRBJ2-7 fits better; the J call may be wrong. The CDR3 covers 13 residues. Germline CDR1 is MNHNS and CDR2 is SASEGT.

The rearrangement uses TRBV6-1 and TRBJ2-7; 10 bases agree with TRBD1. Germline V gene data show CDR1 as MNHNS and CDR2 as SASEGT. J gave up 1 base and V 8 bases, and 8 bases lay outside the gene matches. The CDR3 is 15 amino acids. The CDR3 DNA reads TGTGCCAGCCAGGCAACGGGACAGGGGTCCTACGAGCAGTACTTC. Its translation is CASQATGQGSYEQYF.

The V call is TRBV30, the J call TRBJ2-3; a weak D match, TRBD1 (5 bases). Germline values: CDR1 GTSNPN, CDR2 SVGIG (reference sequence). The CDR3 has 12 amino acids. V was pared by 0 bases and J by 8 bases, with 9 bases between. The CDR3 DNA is TGTGCCTGGAGTGTATTGCAGGGTACGCAGTATTTT. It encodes CAWSVLQGTQYF. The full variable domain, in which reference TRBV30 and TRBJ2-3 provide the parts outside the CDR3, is SQTIHQWPATLVQPVGSPLSLECTVEGTSNPNLYWYRQAAGRGLQLLFYSVGIGQISSEVPQNLSASRPQDRQFILSSKKLLLSDSGFYLCAWSVLQGTQYFGPGTRLTVL.

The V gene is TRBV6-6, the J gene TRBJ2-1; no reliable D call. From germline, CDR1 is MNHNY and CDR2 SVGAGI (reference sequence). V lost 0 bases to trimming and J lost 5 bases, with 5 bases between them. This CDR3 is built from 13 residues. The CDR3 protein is CASSYSADNEQFF. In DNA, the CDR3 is TGTGCCAGCAGTTACTCGGCGGACAATGAGCAGTTCTTC.

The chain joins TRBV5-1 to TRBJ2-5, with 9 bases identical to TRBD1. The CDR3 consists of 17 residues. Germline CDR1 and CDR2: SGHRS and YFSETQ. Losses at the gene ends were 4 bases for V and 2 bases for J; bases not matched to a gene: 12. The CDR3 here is CASSLILPGQGQETQYF. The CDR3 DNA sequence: TGCGCCAGCAGCCTCATACTTCCGGGACAGGGACAAGAGACCCAGTACTTC.

CDR3 region: CASSLGREGDTGELFF. Written as DNA, the CDR3 is TGTGCCAGCAGCTTAGGCAGGGAAGGGGACACCGGGGAGCTGTTTTTT. This chain connects TRBV11-3 to TRBJ2-2, with D possibly being TRBD1 (5 bases). Trimming removed 1 base at V and 3 bases at J, with 12 bases between. CDR1 and CDR2 from the germline V gene are SGHNT and YENEEA. The CDR3 covers 16 residues.

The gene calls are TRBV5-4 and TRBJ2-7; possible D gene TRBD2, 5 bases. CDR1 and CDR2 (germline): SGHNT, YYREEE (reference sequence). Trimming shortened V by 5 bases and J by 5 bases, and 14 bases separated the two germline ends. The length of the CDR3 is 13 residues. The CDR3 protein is CASRLFTRNEQYF. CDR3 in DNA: TGTGCCAGCAGATTATTTACTAGGAACGAGCAGTACTTC.

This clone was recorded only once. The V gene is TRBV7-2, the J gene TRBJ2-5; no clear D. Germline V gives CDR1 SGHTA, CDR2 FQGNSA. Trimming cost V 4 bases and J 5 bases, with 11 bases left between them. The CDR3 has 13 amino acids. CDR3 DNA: TGTGCCAGCAGCTCCAACGCCGGGGAGACCCAGTACTTC. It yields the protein CASSSNAGETQYF. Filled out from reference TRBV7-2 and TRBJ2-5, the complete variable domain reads GAGVSQSPSNKVTEKGKDVELRCDPISGHTALYWYRQSLGQGLEFLIYFQGNSAPDKSGLPSDRFSAERTGGSVSTLTIQRTQQEDSAVYLCASSSNAGETQYFGPGTRLLVL.

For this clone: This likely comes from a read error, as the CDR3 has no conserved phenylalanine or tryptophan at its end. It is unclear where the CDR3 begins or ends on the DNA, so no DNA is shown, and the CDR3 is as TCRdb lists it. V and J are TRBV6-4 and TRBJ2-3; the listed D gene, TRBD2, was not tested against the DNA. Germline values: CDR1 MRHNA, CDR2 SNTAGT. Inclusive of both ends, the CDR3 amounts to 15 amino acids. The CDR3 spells CASSDLGRTSGRLRY.

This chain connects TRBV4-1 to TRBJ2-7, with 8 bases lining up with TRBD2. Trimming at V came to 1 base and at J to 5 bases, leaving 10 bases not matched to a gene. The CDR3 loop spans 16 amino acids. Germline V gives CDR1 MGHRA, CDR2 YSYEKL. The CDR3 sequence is CASSQVLSGSGNEQYF. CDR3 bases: TGCGCCAGCAGCCAAGTTCTAAGCGGGAGTGGTAACGAGCAGTACTTC.

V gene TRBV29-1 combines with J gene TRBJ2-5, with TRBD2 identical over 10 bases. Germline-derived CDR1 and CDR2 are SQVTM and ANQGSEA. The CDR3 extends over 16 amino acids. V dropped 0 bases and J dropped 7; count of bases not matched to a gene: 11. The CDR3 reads CSVEDSASGGPGTQYF. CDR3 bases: TGCAGCGTTGAAGATTCCGCTAGCGGGGGTCCGGGGACCCAGTACTTC. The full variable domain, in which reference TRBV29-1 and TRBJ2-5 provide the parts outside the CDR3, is SAVISQKPSRDICQRGTSLTIQCQVDSQVTMMFWYRQQPGQSLTLIATANQGSEATYESGFVIDKFPISRPNLTFSTLTVSNMSPEDSSIYLCSVEDSASGGPGTQYFGPGTRLLVL.

CDR3 coding DNA: TGTGCCAGCTCGCCTCCCAGGGGCCTACAAGAGATTCAGTACTTC. Its protein is CASSPPRGLQEIQYF. This rearrangement joins TRBV18 to TRBJ2-4; a possible D gene is TRBD1 (6 bases). The CDR3 is made up of 15 amino acids. V was trimmed by 6 bases and J by 10 bases, leaving 22 bases between them. The germline V gene encodes CDR1 KGHSH and CDR2 LQKENI.

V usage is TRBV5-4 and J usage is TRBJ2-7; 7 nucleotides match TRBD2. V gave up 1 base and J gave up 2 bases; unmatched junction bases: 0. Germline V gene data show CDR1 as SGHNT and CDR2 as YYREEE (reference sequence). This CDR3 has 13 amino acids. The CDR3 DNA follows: TGTGCCAGCAGCTTGAGCGGGACCTACGAGCAGTACTTC. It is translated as CASSLSGTYEQYF.

This CDR3 reads CASSLVWTSGKETQYF. In DNA, the CDR3 is TGTGCCAGCAGCTTGGTATGGACTAGCGGAAAAGAGACCCAGTACTTC. The chain joins TRBV5-6 to TRBJ2-5; TRBD2 agrees at 10 bases. Germline loops: CDR1 SGHDT, CDR2 YYEEEE. The CDR3 contains 16 residues. Germline trimming cut 0 bases from V and 3 bases from J; bases unmatched to any gene: 5. Together with reference TRBV5-6 and TRBJ2-5, the CDR3 gives the full variable domain: DAGVTQSPTHLIKTRGQQVTLRCSPKSGHDTVSWYQQALGQGPQFIFQYYEEEERQRGNFPDRFSGHQFPNYSSELNVNALLLGDSALYLCASSLVWTSGKETQYFGPGTRLLVL.

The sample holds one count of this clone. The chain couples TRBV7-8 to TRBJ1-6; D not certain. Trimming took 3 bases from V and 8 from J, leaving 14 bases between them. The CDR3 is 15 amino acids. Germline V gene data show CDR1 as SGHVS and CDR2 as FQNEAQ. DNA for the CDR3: TGTGCCAGCAGCTTCATGCTGAACATTGATTCACCCCTCCACTTT. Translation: CASSFMLNIDSPLHF.